The present T cell receptor beta chain was sequenced within a study of shared clonotypes between healthy human individuals. In the naive CD8 group, cells lacked CD45RO and were positively selected for CCR7, so terminally differentiated effector memory CD45RA+ cells were left out. Sequencing used immunoSEQ multiplex PCR; TCRdb keeps in-frame clones, though not all of them. The sample includes around 620,000 clones, roughly 95% of them seen just once. A note on this clone: Its antigen remains unidentified.

The study, taken as a whole, reports: Clonotype sharing across donors was expected to vary with sequencing depth.

The ends were cut back, 0 bases at V and 10 bases at J, with 14 bases in the middle. The CDR3 runs 14 residues. Germline V gene lookup returns CDR1 SGDLS and CDR2 YYNGEE. The sample taken for sequencing was naive CD8+ T cells sorted from blood. This rearrangement joins TRBV9 to TRBJ2-1; D is possibly TRBD2 (5 bases). The TCR comes from a woman aged 25 to 39 in good health. This CDR3 is CASSVEVSSGEQFF. The CDR3 coding sequence is TGTGCCAGCAGCGTAGAGGTTAGCTCGGGGGAGCAGTTCTTC.